This TCR beta chain was recorded in a study of cytomegalovirus exposure and HLA in healthy donors. The PCR was carried out with 60 Vbeta primers and 13 Jbeta primers. The protocol was immunoSEQ multiplex PCR, while the TCRdb copy is restricted to in-frame clones and leaves out a portion. Of under 35,000 clones detected, about 62% appear once; the ten largest clones hold around 43%. Study results and caveats: Indistinguishable V segments, including TRBV6-2 and TRBV6-3, were excluded. In a later analysis, a genetic analysis reported fewer productive-TCR N-insertions in an Asian-associated ancestry cluster than the cohort average. Reports indicated that the classifier achieved high specificity and sensitivity in diagnosing cytomegalovirus status.

Germline V gene data show CDR1 as MNHNY and CDR2 as SVGAGI (reference sequence). After removal of 6 bases from V and 3 bases from J, the junction contained 6 bases not matched to a gene. The CDR3 runs to 15 residues. Everyone who donated was a healthy bone marrow donor. Regarding this clone: Antigen unknown.

The V gene is TRBV6-6, the J gene TRBJ1-3; 9 nucleotides agree with TRBD1. The specimen sequenced was PBMCs. The sequence came from a male donor in good health and CMV-seropositive. The CDR3: CASRDRGLGGNTIYF. CDR3 sequence (DNA): TGTGCCAGCAGGGACAGGGGTTTGGGTGGAAACACCATATATTTT.